This T cell receptor beta chain was retrieved from a study of blood T cell repertoires in COVID-19. Across the study: COVID-19 samples from acute and convalescent phases originated in the United States, Italy and Spain. From T cells, B-cell-depleted T cells, or PBMCs came the material, which was cDNA or gDNA.

Per the authors' pipeline: Reference gene primer amplification gave estimated nucleated cell counts. Assay used: immunoSEQ multiplex PCR; TCRdb lists only in-frame clones, some missing. V, J and clone size are those of that table, while D and trimming were read from the DNA. The table has some 240,000 clones, around 84% seen once; the top ten hold around 6.3%. V trimming: 2 bases; J trimming: 7 bases; junction bases outside the gene matches: 2. This CDR3 spans 12 amino acids. The germline CDR1 and CDR2 sequences are SGHRS and YFSETQ. Within 2 weeks of study entry, exposed participants had contacted a PCR-confirmed or clinician-diagnosed COVID-19 case.

Sample: PBMCs or T cells enriched from blood (not recorded which). The genes are TRBV5-1 and TRBJ1-2, with TRBD1 identical over 7 bases. This TCR was sampled from a woman aged 45-65 years who had been exposed to COVID-19. The CDR3 nucleotides read TGCGCCAGCAGCTTAGGGGGCCGTGGCTACACCTTC. As protein: CASSLGGRGYTF.